The clone carrying this TCR beta chain was seen more than once but under ten times. The 5'RACE template-switching step produced TCR cDNA and added a universal primer site and UMIs. TCRdb reprocessed the 5' RACE reads with MiXCR, giving one entry per CDR3 protein. This table holds roughly 180,000 distinct CDR3 sequences, about 6.2% found once. Trimming left V 4 bases short and J 2 bases short, with 7 bases between. CDR1 is SGHRS and CDR2 is YFSETQ in the germline V gene. The CDR3 has 14 residues. This entry comes from a study of T cells after yellow fever vaccination. The input for sequencing was CD4+ T cells sorted from PBMCs, taken on the day of the first yellow fever vaccination. The rearrangement joins TRBV5-1 to TRBJ2-6, with no clear D. This TCR was recovered from a young man who received the YFV17D yellow fever vaccine. The CDR3 DNA reads as TGCGCCAGCAGCGAGGTTACTGGGGCCAACGTCCTGACTTTC. Its protein is CASSEVTGANVLTF.